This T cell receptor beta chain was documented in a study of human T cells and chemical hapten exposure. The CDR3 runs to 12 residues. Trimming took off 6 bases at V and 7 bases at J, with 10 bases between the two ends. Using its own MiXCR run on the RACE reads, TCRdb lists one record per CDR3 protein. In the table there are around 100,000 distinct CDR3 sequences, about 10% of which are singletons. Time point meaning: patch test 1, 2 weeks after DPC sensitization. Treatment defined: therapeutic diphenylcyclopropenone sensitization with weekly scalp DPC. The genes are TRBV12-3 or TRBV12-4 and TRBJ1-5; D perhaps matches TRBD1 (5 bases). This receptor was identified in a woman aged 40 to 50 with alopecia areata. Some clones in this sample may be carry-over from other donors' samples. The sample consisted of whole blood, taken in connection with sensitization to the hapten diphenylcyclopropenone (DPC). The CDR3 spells CASRGVGQPQHF. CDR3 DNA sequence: TGTGCCAGCAGGGGGGTGGGGCAGCCCCAGCATTTT.